The T cell receptor (beta chain) under discussion was sequenced for a study of blood T cells in healthy people across ages. Study-level findings and limits: With unsorted PBMCs, a conclusive comparison of naive versus antigen-experienced cells was not possible.

This CDR3 spans 13 amino acids. The V and J ends lost 5 bases and 4 bases respectively, with 11 bases between them. Germline V gives CDR1 MNHNY, CDR2 SVGAGI (reference sequence). Using a J-beta primer mix together with a sample-barcoded 5' primer, a second PCR was run for about 6 to 11 cycles. Every molecule of cDNA carried a tag from a template-switch adaptor with 12 random nucleotides. From the 5' RACE reads, TCRdb called clonotypes with MiXCR, one entry per CDR3 protein. The repertoire consists of hundreds of thousands of distinct CDR3 sequences, with over 45% occurring once and the leading ten covering under 65%. Approximately 10 milliliters was the volume of peripheral blood drawn from each donor. Isolated per sample were at least 7 million PBMCs. As regards this clonotype: Its antigen is currently unknown.

The V gene is TRBV6-6, the J gene TRBJ1-2; D call uncertain. The receptor was derived from a man aged 55 to 70 in good health. Sequenced input: blood. CDR3 coding DNA: TGTGCCAGCAGTGAGGACGGGATCTATGGCTACACCTTC. Its protein is CASSEDGIYGYTF.